This TCR beta chain was recorded in a study of blood T cell repertoires in COVID-19. Study information: Samples of COVID-19 (acute and convalescent) were obtained from the United States, Italy and Spain. Sources were T cells, B-cell-depleted T cells, or PBMCs; the material itself was cDNA or gDNA.

Original processing methods: Reference gene primer amplification gave estimated nucleated cell counts. Generated by immunoSEQ multiplex PCR, the TCRdb table keeps only in-frame clones and is missing some. V, J and clone size are those of that table, while D and trimming were read from the DNA. The sample shows some 110,000 clones, approximately 87% of them seen only once. The CDR3 has 19 amino acids. V was clipped by 4 bases and J by 0 bases; unmatched bases: 7. The V gene's germline CDR1 is SGHNT and CDR2 YYREEE (reference sequence). Material: peripheral blood. This chain links TRBV5-4 with TRBJ2-6; the match to TRBD2 covers 13 bases. The clonotype comes from a man between 65 and 85 years old who had recovered from COVID-19. CDR3 DNA sequence: TGTGCCAGCAGCCCGACTAGCGGGGGGCCCAACTCTGGGGCCAACGTCCTGACTTTC. Residues: CASSPTSGGPNSGANVLTF.